What follows are 8 T cell receptor beta chains derived from one specimen sequenced in a study of T cells after yellow fever vaccination. TCRdb reprocessed the 5' RACE reads via MiXCR and lists one record per CDR3 protein. The table includes a few hundred thousand distinct CDR3 sequences, about 6.6% detected once. Sequencing used PBMCs, obtained about 41 days after the first yellow fever vaccination. The receptor source for this set is a young man who received the YFV17D yellow fever vaccine.

This clonotype was detected only a few times. This chain joins TRBV14 and TRBJ1-2, with D hard to call. The CDR3 is 14 amino acids. The germline gives CDR1 SGHDN, CDR2 FVKESK. Trimming took off 4 bases at V and 2 bases at J, with 11 bases between the two ends. The CDR3 spells CASSLRDGNYGYTF. Written as DNA, the CDR3 is TGTGCCAGCAGCCTCAGAGACGGGAACTATGGCTACACCTTC.

CDR3 in amino acids: CATSGTGGSETQYF. CDR3 coding DNA: TGTGCCACCTCCGGGACAGGGGGTTCGGAGACCCAGTACTTC. The chain recombines TRBV24-1 with TRBJ2-5, with TRBD1 identical over 11 bases. Germline lookup yields CDR1 KGHDR and CDR2 SFDVKD. The CDR3 is 14 amino acids. Unmatched junction bases numbered 7, after V lost 9 bases and J lost 5 bases.

This sequence joins TRBV6-2 or TRBV6-3 and TRBJ2-3, with D possibly matching TRBD1 (6 bases). CDR1 is MNHEY, CDR2 SVGEGT, per germline. The CDR3 is made up of 15 amino acids. The ends were cut back, 9 bases at V and 4 bases at J, with 20 bases in the middle. In DNA form, the CDR3 reads TGTGCCAGTAGAGGACATTCACAGGGACCAGATACGCAGTATTTT. Its protein product is CASRGHSQGPDTQYF.

V and J are TRBV7-2 and TRBJ2-3; weak D call: TRBD2 (7 bases). The CDR3 contains 15 residues. The germline V and J ends were trimmed by 3 bases and 2 bases, with 12 bases remaining between them. In germline, CDR1 is SGHTA, CDR2 FQGNSA. As DNA, the CDR3 is TGTGCCAGCAGCTTCTCGGCGGGGGCCACAGATACGCAGTATTTT. Protein product: CASSFSAGATDTQYF.

The chain carries TRBV5-1 and TRBJ2-3; D possibly corresponds to TRBD1 (6 bases). The CDR3 spans 15 residues. Trimming shortened V by 3 bases and J by 0 bases, and 11 bases separated the two germline ends. Germline assignment: CDR1 SGHRS and CDR2 YFSETQ. The CDR3: CASSSDRTSTDTQYF. Written as DNA, the CDR3 is TGCGCCAGCAGCTCAGACAGGACTAGCACAGATACGCAGTATTTT.

This clonotype was picked up one time. J is TRBJ1-5 and V is TRBV20-1; 9 positions match TRBD1. V dropped 7 bases and J dropped 4; count of bases not matched to a gene: 2. This CDR3 region has 12 residues. CDR1 and CDR2 (germline): DFQATT, SNEGSKA (reference sequence). CDR3 in DNA: TGCAGTGGGACAGGGGCGAATCAGCCCCAGCATTTT. Translation gives CSGTGANQPQHF.

This clonotype was counted many times. This chain joins TRBV20-1 and TRBJ2-5; D not resolved. Per the germline V gene, CDR1 is DFQATT and CDR2 is SNEGSKA (reference sequence). V shed 0 bases and J shed 0 bases, with 8 bases lying between them. This CDR3 region has 14 residues. Here the CDR3 DNA reads TGCAGTGCTAGAGAGGACCGGTACCAAGAGACCCAGTACTTC. It specifies CSAREDRYQETQYF.

This clonotype was found a few times. This chain connects TRBV29-1 to TRBJ1-1; D remains ambiguous. CDR3 length equals 16 residues. Germline CDR1 SQVTM, CDR2 ANQGSEA. The V gene lost 5 bases and the J gene lost 4 bases, with 23 bases spanning the gap. In DNA form, the CDR3 reads TGCAGCGTTAAATGGGCCGGGATGCTTGACGGCACTGAAGCTTTCTTT. This translates into CSVKWAGMLDGTEAFF.